The next 32 T cell receptor beta chains were all read from a single sample in a study of HIV-infected patients and healthy controls. In TCRdb, the 5' RACE reads were re-called with MiXCR into one record per CDR3 protein. The repertoire includes some 70,000 distinct CDR3 sequences, around 21% of them detected once, and more than 1.4% sits in the top ten. Input material: CD4+ T cells from blood. These receptors came from a human donor in good health.

V usage is TRBV29-1 and J usage is TRBJ2-4; TRBD1 might be the D (5 bases). V shed 5 bases and J shed 6 bases, with 11 bases lying between them. From germline, CDR1 is SQVTM and CDR2 ANQGSEA. This CDR3 comprises 12 residues. CDR3 sequence reads: CSVRKDRNIQYF. As DNA, the CDR3 is TGCAGCGTTCGGAAAGACAGAAACATTCAGTACTTC.

This clonotype was recorded a few times. J is TRBJ1-4 and V is TRBV29-1, with 7 nucleotides matching TRBD1. V lost 5 bases, J lost 5 bases, and 11 bases stayed unmatched. This CDR3 is built from 15 residues. Germline CDR1 SQVTM, CDR2 ANQGSEA. The CDR3 sequence: CSVLQWDRKNEKLFF. The DNA of the CDR3 is TGCAGCGTTTTACAATGGGACAGAAAAAATGAAAAACTGTTTTTT.

The chain recombines TRBV24-1 with TRBJ2-2; 12 bases are shared with TRBD1. This CDR3 comprises 15 residues. V dropped 7 bases and J dropped 4; count of bases not matched to a gene: 3. The V gene's germline CDR1 is KGHDR and CDR2 SFDVKD. CDR3 amino acids: CATSRDRGLTGELFF. The CDR3, as DNA: TGTGCCACCAGCCGGGACAGGGGGCTCACCGGGGAGCTGTTTTTT.

V usage is TRBV2 and J usage is TRBJ2-2, with a weak D call TRBD1 (5 bases). Germline CDR1 and CDR2: SNHLY and FYNNEI. The V end was cut by 8 bases, the J end by 2 bases, with 12 bases between. CDR3 length: 14 residues. CDR3 protein: CASLGAGNTGELFF. In DNA form, the CDR3 reads TGTGCCAGCCTAGGGGCAGGAAACACCGGGGAGCTGTTTTTT.

This clonotype occurred many times. This sequence joins TRBV6-2 or TRBV6-3 and TRBJ1-2; D not certain. The CDR3 spans 15 residues. The germline V and J ends were trimmed by 10 bases and 2 bases, with 20 bases remaining between them. Germline V gene sequence: CDR1 MNHEY, CDR2 SVGEGT. CDR3 sequence reads: CATHPAGSKNYGYTF. The CDR3 DNA sequence: TGTGCCACCCACCCCGCGGGGAGCAAAAACTATGGCTACACCTTC.

V gene TRBV5-8 combines with J gene TRBJ2-1; 14 bases agree with TRBD2. Germline CDR1 reads SGHTS; CDR2 reads YDEGEE. The CDR3 contains 17 residues. Trimming took 4 bases from V and 7 from J; bases not matched to a gene: 10. The CDR3 reads CASSRAGTSGSGNEQFF. As DNA, the CDR3 is TGTGCCAGCAGCCGGGCTGGGACTAGCGGGAGTGGGAATGAGCAGTTCTTC.

V gene TRBV6-2 or TRBV6-3 combines with J gene TRBJ1-5, with 8 bases identical to TRBD1. The J segment lost 8 bases and the V segment lost 2 bases, leaving 8 bases of the junction unmatched. The CDR3 extends over 15 amino acids. The germline V gene encodes CDR1 MNHEY and CDR2 SVGEGT. The CDR3 DNA sequence: TGTGCCAGCAGTTACCAACGCAGGGGGCGTGAGCCCCAGCATTTT. Its protein is CASSYQRRGREPQHF.

The chain uses TRBV19 and TRBJ2-3, with D possibly TRBD1 on 5 matching bases. The CDR3 sequence is 14 residues long. With 1 base removed from V and 2 bases from J, the gap between germline ends came to 7 bases. The germline V gene has CDR1 LNHDA and CDR2 SQIVND (reference sequence). CDR3 sequence: CASSIAGYTDTQYF. In DNA form, the CDR3 reads TGTGCCAGTAGTATAGCAGGGTACACAGATACGCAGTATTTT.

The J gene is TRBJ1-5, the V gene TRBV19, with 7 nucleotides matching TRBD1. J was trimmed by 9 bases and V by 5 bases; bases with no gene match: 10. This CDR3 is built from 14 residues. Germline V gene sequence: CDR1 LNHDA, CDR2 SQIVND (reference sequence). CDR3 sequence (DNA): TGTGCCAGTAGTCGCAGGACAGGTCCCTGGCCCCAGCATTTT. Its translation is CASSRRTGPWPQHF.

This clonotype was detected ten times or more. The V and J genes are TRBV27 and TRBJ2-7, with 7 bases fitting TRBD1. CDR3 length: 15 amino acids. CDR1 and CDR2 (germline): MNHEY, SMNVEV (reference sequence). After removal of 5 bases from V and 3 bases from J, the junction contained 10 bases not matched to a gene. DNA for the CDR3: TGTGCCAGCAGTCCTGGGACAGCGGCAAGCTACGAGCAGTACTTC. Encoded protein: CASSPGTAASYEQYF.

This clonotype has more than one count but fewer than ten. The J gene is TRBJ2-7, the V gene TRBV3-1, with D possibly TRBD2 on 5 matching bases. V lost 8 bases to trimming and J lost 1 base, with 12 bases between them. Per the germline V gene, CDR1 is LGHDT and CDR2 is YNNKEL (reference sequence). This CDR3 contains 13 residues. In DNA form, the CDR3 reads TGTGCCAGCGGCCGGGGATATTCCTACGAGCAGTACTTC. It specifies CASGRGYSYEQYF.

The chain joins TRBV3-1 to TRBJ1-3; D not resolved. V was pared by 5 bases and J by 0 bases, with 14 bases between. The CDR3 has 16 residues. Germline V gene lookup returns CDR1 LGHDT and CDR2 YNNKEL (reference sequence). The CDR3: CASSNGRASSGNTIYF. In nucleotides, the CDR3 is TGTGCCAGCAGCAACGGACGTGCAAGCTCTGGAAACACCATATATTTT.

This clonotype was observed a handful of times. This sequence joins TRBV7-9 and TRBJ2-7; 9 bases map to TRBD1. CDR1 SEHNR and CDR2 FQNEAQ come from the germline V gene (reference sequence). J lost 3 bases, V lost 0 bases, and 3 bases had no gene match. The CDR3 extends over 15 amino acids. DNA for the CDR3: TGTGCCAGCAGCTTAGCAACGGGACAGGGCTACGAGCAGTACTTC. Encoded protein: CASSLATGQGYEQYF.

This clonotype came up many times. This chain links TRBV12-3 or TRBV12-4 with TRBJ1-5, with unresolved D. The V end lost 4 bases, the J end lost 1 base, and 5 bases lay between the germline ends. The CDR3 totals 13 residues. The CDR3 coding sequence is TGTGCCAGCAGTTCAACAAGCAATCAGCCCCAGCATTTT. Its protein is CASSSTSNQPQHF.

This clonotype has ten or more counts. The V call is TRBV11-3, the J call TRBJ2-1; D remains ambiguous. The ends were cut back, 0 bases at V and 1 base at J, with 7 bases in the middle. The CDR3 runs to 15 residues. Per germline, CDR1 SGHNT and CDR2 YENEEA. The CDR3 bases are TGTGCCAGCAGCTTAGAGGCCGGGTCCTACAATGAGCAGTTCTTC. Translation: CASSLEAGSYNEQFF.

In this sample, this clonotype turned up a few times. The chain has TRBV27 and TRBJ2-2; D might be TRBD1 or TRBD2, each matching 6 bases. This CDR3 is 13 amino acids long. Germline V gene data show CDR1 as MNHEY and CDR2 as SMNVEV (reference sequence). Trimming stripped 6 bases from V and 6 bases from J, with 11 bases between. Here the CDR3 reads CASSRRGPGELFF. The DNA of the CDR3 is TGTGCCAGCAGCCGACGGGGGCCCGGGGAGCTGTTTTTT.

This clonotype came up many times. This chain connects TRBV14 to TRBJ1-1; D unresolved. Trimming shortened V by 3 bases and J by 6 bases, and 20 bases separated the two germline ends. In germline, CDR1 is SGHDN, CDR2 FVKESK. The CDR3 extends over 16 amino acids. CDR3 sequence reads: CASSHTRAGLSSEAFF. The DNA for the CDR3 is TGTGCCAGCAGCCATACGAGGGCAGGATTAAGTTCTGAAGCTTTCTTT.

This clonotype has a handful of counts. This chain connects TRBV29-1 to TRBJ1-1, with TRBD1 as a possible D gene (5 bases). Germline V gives CDR1 SQVTM, CDR2 ANQGSEA. This CDR3 comprises 13 residues. Between the trimmed V and J ends, which lost 3 bases and 4 bases, there was a span of 12 bases. In nucleotides, the CDR3 is TGCAGCGTTGAGGGCAGCCAGGGCACTGAAGCTTTCTTT. Amino acid sequence: CSVEGSQGTEAFF. The variable domain in full, completed from reference TRBV29-1 and TRBJ1-1, reads SAVISQKPSRDICQRGTSLTIQCQVDSQVTMMFWYRQQPGQSLTLIATANQGSEATYESGFVIDKFPISRPNLTFSTLTVSNMSPEDSSIYLCSVEGSQGTEAFFGQGTRLTVV.

This clonotype was observed a handful of times. The J gene is TRBJ1-5, the V gene TRBV20-1, with 8 bases lining up with TRBD1. V shed 0 bases, J shed 6 bases, and the junction held 7 bases outside the gene matches. The length of the CDR3 is 15 residues. CDR1 and CDR2 from the germline V gene are DFQATT and SNEGSKA (reference sequence). CDR3 nucleotide sequence: TGCAGTGCTAGAGATCGAACAGGGGGGTTTCAGCCCCAGCATTTT. Amino acid sequence: CSARDRTGGFQPQHF.

This clonotype was counted between two and nine times. The chain links TRBV10-3 to TRBJ1-1, with D possibly matching TRBD1 (6 bases). Trimming removed 3 bases from V and 4 bases from J, with 12 bases in between. The CDR3 has 14 residues. The germline CDR1 and CDR2 sequences are ENHRY and SYGVKD. DNA for the CDR3: TGTGCCATCAGTGAATGGGGAGGGGGCACTGAAGCTTTCTTT. Translated: CAISEWGGGTEAFF.

This clonotype appeared many times. The V gene is TRBV12-3 or TRBV12-4, the J gene TRBJ2-6; D is undetermined. Trimming left V 3 bases short and J 0 bases short, with 9 bases between. CDR3 length equals 16 residues. This CDR3 reads CASSFLVGSGANVLTF. The CDR3 DNA reads TGTGCCAGCAGTTTTCTCGTGGGCTCTGGGGCCAACGTCCTGACTTTC.

The V and J genes are TRBV27 and TRBJ2-7; D possibly uses TRBD1 or TRBD2 (5 bases each). CDR3 length: 15 residues. V gave up 0 bases and J gave up 2 bases, with 11 bases separating them. CDR1 is MNHEY and CDR2 is SMNVEV in the germline V gene (reference sequence). In DNA, the CDR3 is TGTGCCAGCAGTTTATCGGCCCGGGGCCCCTACGAGCAGTACTTC. It yields the protein CASSLSARGPYEQYF.

This clonotype was detected only a few times. The chain employs TRBV5-1 and TRBJ2-5, with 7 positions matching TRBD1. CDR3 length: 15 residues. J lost 2 bases, V lost 5 bases, and 9 bases had no gene match. Germline V gives CDR1 SGHRS, CDR2 YFSETQ. CDR3 residues: CASSTGQLGQETQYF. In DNA form, the CDR3 reads TGCGCCAGCAGTACGGGACAGCTAGGACAAGAGACCCAGTACTTC.

This clonotype came up many times. The chain joins TRBV10-3 to TRBJ2-7; 10 nucleotides align to TRBD2. The germline V gene encodes CDR1 ENHRY and CDR2 SYGVKD. V dropped 2 bases and J dropped 0; count of bases not matched to a gene: 1. CDR3 length: 15 residues. CDR3 region: CAISEASGSSYEQYF. As DNA, the CDR3 is TGTGCCATCAGTGAGGCTAGCGGGAGCTCCTACGAGCAGTACTTC.

This clonotype was seen a few times. The rearrangement links TRBV21-1 to TRBJ2-5; whether TRBD2, the table's D call, matches the DNA was not checked. TRBV21-1 has pseudogene status. CDR3 length: 19 residues. Here the CDR3 reads CASSKRAGTSGRVGETQYF. The CDR3 nucleotides read TGTGCCAGCAGCAAACGCGCGGGGACTAGCGGGAGGGTAGGAGAGACCCAGTACTTC.

This clonotype was detected only a few times. This chain links TRBV10-3 with TRBJ2-1; D unclear. Per the germline V gene, CDR1 is ENHRY and CDR2 is SYGVKD. The CDR3 length is 12 residues. V was clipped by 5 bases and J by 11 bases, with 13 bases between them. The CDR3 sequence: CAISPPAGKQFF. The CDR3 nucleotides read TGTGCCATCAGTCCCCCGGCTGGAAAGCAGTTCTTC.

This clonotype showed up just a few times. J is TRBJ2-3 and V is TRBV11-1; D not resolved. There are 12 residues in the CDR3. Germline CDR1 and CDR2: SGHAT and FQDESV (reference sequence). V was clipped by 5 bases and J by 6 bases, with 9 bases between them. The CDR3 sequence: CASSPHADTQYF. The CDR3 DNA reads as TGTGCCAGCAGCCCACACGCCGATACGCAGTATTTT.

This clonotype was found many times. The chain has TRBV7-2 and TRBJ2-5; either TRBD1 or TRBD2 may supply D (5 bases each). Trimming took 5 bases from V and 3 from J, leaving 10 bases between them. This CDR3 has 13 amino acids. CDR1 and CDR2 from the germline V gene are SGHTA and FQGNSA. DNA for the CDR3: TGTGCCAGCAGCCGGGGACGAGAAGAGACCCAGTACTTC. This sequence encodes CASSRGREETQYF.

This clonotype was seen only a few times. This chain joins TRBV4-1 and TRBJ2-7; 8 nucleotides line up with TRBD1. J was trimmed by 5 bases and V by 0 bases; bases with no gene match: 6. This CDR3 comprises 15 residues. Germline-derived CDR1 and CDR2 are MGHRA and YSYEKL. CDR3 loop: CASSQEGDRINEQYF. CDR3 coding DNA: TGCGCCAGCAGCCAAGAAGGGGACAGGATCAACGAGCAGTACTTC.

The V call is TRBV30, the J call TRBJ2-7, with D unresolved. The CDR3 contains 10 residues. Between the trimmed V and J ends, which lost 5 bases and 3 bases, there was a span of 5 bases. CDR1 and CDR2 (germline): GTSNPN, SVGIG (reference sequence). CDR3 coding DNA: TGTGCCTGGGGGTACTACGAGCAGTACTTC. Protein sequence: CAWGYYEQYF. Based on the CDR3 plus reference TRBV30 and TRBJ2-7, the full variable domain is SQTIHQWPATLVQPVGSPLSLECTVEGTSNPNLYWYRQAAGRGLQLLFYSVGIGQISSEVPQNLSASRPQDRQFILSSKKLLLSDSGFYLCAWGYYEQYFGPGTRLTVT.

J is TRBJ1-5 and V is TRBV12-5; TRBD1 aligns across 8 bases. The CDR3 is 16 residues long. V trimming: 5 bases; J trimming: 7 bases; junction bases outside the gene matches: 13. Germline loops: CDR1 LGHNT, CDR2 FRNRAP. CDR3 coding DNA: TGTGCTAGTGGTCTATCCTCAGGGGGCGCGGGCCAGCCCCAGCATTTT. Translating gives CASGLSSGGAGQPQHF.

There are many counts of this clonotype. This chain connects TRBV20-1 to TRBJ1-2; 9 nucleotides agree with TRBD1. V lost 5 bases to trimming and J lost 4 bases; unmatched junction nucleotides: 8. The CDR3 runs 14 residues. CDR1 and CDR2 (germline): DFQATT, SNEGSKA (reference sequence). The CDR3 nucleotides read TGCAGTGCTCGATCGGGACAGGGTGTCTATGGCTACACCTTC. Its protein product is CSARSGQGVYGYTF.